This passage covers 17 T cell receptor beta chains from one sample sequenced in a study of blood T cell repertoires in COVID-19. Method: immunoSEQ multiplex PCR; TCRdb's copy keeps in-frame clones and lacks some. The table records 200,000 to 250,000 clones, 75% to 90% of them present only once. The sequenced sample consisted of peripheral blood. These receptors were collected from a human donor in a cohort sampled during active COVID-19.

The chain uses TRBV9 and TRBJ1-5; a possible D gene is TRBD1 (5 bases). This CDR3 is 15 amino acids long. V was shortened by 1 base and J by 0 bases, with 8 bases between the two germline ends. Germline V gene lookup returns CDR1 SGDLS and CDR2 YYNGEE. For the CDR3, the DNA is TGTGCCAGCAGCGTACAGGGTCGTAGCAATCAGCCCCAGCATTTT. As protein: CASSVQGRSNQPQHF. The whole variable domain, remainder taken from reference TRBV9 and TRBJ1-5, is DSGVTQTPKHLITATGQRVTLRCSPRSGDLSVYWYQQSLDQGLQFLIQYYNGEERAKGNILERFSAQQFPDLHSELNLSSLELGDSALYFCASSVQGRSNQPQHFGDGTRLSIL.

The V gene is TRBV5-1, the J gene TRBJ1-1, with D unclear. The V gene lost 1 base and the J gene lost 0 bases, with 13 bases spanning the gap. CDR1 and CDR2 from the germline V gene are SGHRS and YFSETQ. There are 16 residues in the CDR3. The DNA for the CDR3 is TGCGCCAGCAGCTTGCTCCCTGAGGAGGTGAACACTGAAGCTTTCTTT. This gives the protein CASSLLPEEVNTEAFF.

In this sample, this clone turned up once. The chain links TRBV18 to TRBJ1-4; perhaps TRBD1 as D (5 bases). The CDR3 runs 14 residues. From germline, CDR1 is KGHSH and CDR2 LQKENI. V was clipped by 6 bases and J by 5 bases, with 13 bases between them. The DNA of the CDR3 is TGTGCCAGCTCGTCACAGGCGACAAATGAAAAACTGTTTTTT. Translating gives CASSSQATNEKLFF.

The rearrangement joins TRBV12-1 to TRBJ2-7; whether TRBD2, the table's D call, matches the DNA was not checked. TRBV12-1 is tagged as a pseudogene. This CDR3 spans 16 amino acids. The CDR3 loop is CASSFPHSGDPYEQYF. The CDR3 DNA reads TGTGCCAGCAGCTTTCCCCATAGCGGGGACCCCTACGAGCAGTACTTC.

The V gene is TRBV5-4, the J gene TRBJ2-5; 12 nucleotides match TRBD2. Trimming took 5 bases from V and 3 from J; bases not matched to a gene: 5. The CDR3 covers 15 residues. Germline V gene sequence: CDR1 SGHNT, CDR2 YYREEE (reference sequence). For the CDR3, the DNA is TGTGCCAGCAGTTCCCGGACTAGCGGGAAAGAGACCCAGTACTTC. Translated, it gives CASSSRTSGKETQYF. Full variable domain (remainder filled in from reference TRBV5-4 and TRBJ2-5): ETGVTQSPTHLIKTRGQQVTLRCSSQSGHNTVSWYQQALGQGPQFIFQYYREEENGRGNFPPRFSGLQFPNYSSELNVNALELDDSALYLCASSSRTSGKETQYFGPGTRLLVL.

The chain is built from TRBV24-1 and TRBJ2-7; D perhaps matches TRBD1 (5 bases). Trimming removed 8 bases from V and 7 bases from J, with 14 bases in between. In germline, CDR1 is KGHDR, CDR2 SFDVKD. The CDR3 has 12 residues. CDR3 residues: CATKDILGEQYF. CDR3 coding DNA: TGTGCCACCAAGGACATTCTGGGAGAGCAGTACTTC.

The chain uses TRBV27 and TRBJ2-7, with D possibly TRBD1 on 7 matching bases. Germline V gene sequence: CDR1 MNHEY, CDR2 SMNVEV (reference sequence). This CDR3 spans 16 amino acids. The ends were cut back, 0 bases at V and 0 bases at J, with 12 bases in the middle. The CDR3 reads CASSLSAGQISYEQYF. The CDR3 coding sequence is TGTGCCAGCAGTTTATCGGCGGGACAGATCTCCTACGAGCAGTACTTC.

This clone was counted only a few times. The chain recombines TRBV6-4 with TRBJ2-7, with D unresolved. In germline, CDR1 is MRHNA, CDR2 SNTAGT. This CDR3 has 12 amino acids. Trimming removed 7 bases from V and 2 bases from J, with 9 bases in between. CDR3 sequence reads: CASTRATYEQYF. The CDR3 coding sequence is TGTGCCAGCACGCGCGCCACCTACGAGCAGTACTTC.

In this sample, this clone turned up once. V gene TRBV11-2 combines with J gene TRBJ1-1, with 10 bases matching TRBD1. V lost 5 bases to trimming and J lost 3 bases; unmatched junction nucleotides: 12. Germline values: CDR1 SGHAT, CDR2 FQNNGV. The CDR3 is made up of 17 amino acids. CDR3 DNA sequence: TGTGCCAGCAGCAAACGGACAGGGGGTAGTTGGGACACTGAAGCTTTCTTT. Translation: CASSKRTGGSWDTEAFF. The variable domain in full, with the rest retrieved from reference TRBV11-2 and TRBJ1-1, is EAGVAQSPRYKIIEKRQSVAFWCNPISGHATLYWYQQILGQGPKLLIQFQNNGVVDDSQLPKDRFSAERLKGVDSTLKIQPAKLEDSAVYLCASSKRTGGSWDTEAFFGQGTRLTVV.

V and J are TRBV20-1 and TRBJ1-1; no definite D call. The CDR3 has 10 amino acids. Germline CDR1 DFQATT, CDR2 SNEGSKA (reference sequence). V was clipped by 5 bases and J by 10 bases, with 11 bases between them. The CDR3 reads CSAYRVTAFF. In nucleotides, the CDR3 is TGCAGTGCTTACCGGGTCACAGCTTTCTTT.

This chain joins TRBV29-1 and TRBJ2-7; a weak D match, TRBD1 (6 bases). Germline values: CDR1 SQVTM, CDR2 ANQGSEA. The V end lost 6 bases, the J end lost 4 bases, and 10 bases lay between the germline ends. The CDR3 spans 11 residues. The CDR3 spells CSVTRGYEQYF. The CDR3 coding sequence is TGCAGCGTAACCAGGGGATACGAGCAGTACTTC.

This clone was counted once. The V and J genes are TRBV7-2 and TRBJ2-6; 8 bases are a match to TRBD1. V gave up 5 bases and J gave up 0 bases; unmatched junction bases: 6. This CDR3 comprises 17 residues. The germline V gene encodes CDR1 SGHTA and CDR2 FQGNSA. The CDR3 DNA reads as TGTGCCAGCAGCCGGGACAGGAGAAGCTCTGGGGCCAACGTCCTGACTTTC. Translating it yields CASSRDRRSSGANVLTF.

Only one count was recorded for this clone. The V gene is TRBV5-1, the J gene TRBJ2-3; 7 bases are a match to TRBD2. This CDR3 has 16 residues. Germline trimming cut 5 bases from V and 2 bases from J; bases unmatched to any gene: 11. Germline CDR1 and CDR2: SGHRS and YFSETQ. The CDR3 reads CASRPHSSGPTDTQYF. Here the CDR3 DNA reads TGCGCCAGCAGACCCCACTCTAGCGGCCCCACAGATACGCAGTATTTT.

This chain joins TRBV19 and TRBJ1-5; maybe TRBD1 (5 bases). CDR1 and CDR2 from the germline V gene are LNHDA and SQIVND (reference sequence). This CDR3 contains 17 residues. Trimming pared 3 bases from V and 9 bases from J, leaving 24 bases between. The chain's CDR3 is CASSMVELAGGSGPQHF. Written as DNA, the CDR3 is TGTGCCAGTAGTATGGTGGAGTTGGCGGGGGGGAGCGGGCCCCAGCATTTT.

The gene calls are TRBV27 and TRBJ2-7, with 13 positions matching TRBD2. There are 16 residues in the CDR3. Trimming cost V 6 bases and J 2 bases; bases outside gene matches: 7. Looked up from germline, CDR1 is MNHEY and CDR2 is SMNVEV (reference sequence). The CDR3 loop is CASRRGLAGLTYEQYF. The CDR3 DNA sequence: TGTGCCAGCAGGAGGGGACTAGCGGGACTTACCTACGAGCAGTACTTC.

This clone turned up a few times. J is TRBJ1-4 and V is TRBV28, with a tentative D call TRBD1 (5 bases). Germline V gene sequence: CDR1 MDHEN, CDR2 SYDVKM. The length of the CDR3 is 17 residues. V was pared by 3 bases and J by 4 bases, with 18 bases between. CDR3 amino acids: CASSFWGGEVGNEKLFF. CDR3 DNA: TGTGCCAGCAGTTTTTGGGGAGGGGAGGTTGGTAATGAAAAACTGTTTTTT.

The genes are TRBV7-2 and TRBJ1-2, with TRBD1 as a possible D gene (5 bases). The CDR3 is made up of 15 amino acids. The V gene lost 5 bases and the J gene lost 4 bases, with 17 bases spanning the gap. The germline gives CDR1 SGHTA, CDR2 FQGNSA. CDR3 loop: CASSPREAGSYGYTF. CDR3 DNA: TGTGCCAGCAGCCCCCGGGAGGCAGGGTCCTATGGCTACACCTTC. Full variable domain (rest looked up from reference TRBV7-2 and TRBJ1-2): GAGVSQSPSNKVTEKGKDVELRCDPISGHTALYWYRQSLGQGLEFLIYFQGNSAPDKSGLPSDRFSAERTGGSVSTLTIQRTQQEDSAVYLCASSPREAGSYGYTFGSGTRLTVV.